These 12 T cell receptor beta chains were sequenced from one sample in a study of blood T cell repertoires in COVID-19. This table comes from immunoSEQ multiplex PCR, and its TCRdb copy is limited to in-frame clones, with some not included. Among 200,000 to 250,000 clones, around 83% were seen once, and the ten largest hold 6.8%. The specimen sequenced was PBMCs or T cells enriched from blood (not recorded which). These receptors were collected from a woman aged 40 to 49 who had recovered from COVID-19.

This clone was found a few times. The chain recombines TRBV27 with TRBJ1-2; D is ambiguous. There are 18 residues in the CDR3. V lost 7 bases and J 1 base, leaving 25 bases between the germline ends. Germline V gene sequence: CDR1 MNHEY, CDR2 SMNVEV (reference sequence). The CDR3 loop is CASTARNGGQGGNYGYTF. The CDR3 DNA follows: TGTGCCAGCACCGCGCGAAACGGCGGCCAAGGCGGTAACTATGGCTACACCTTC.

Notes on this clone: Given a much more abundant clone one base away, this may be a read error. The V gene is TRBV5-4, the J gene TRBJ2-7, with 9 bases aligning to TRBD2. Germline CDR1 SGHNT, CDR2 YYREEE (reference sequence). This CDR3 region has 14 residues. V shed 4 bases and J 1 base; nucleotides not matched to a gene: 3. The CDR3 region is CASSLTSGSYEQYF. CDR3 nucleotide sequence: TGTGCCAGCAGCCTGACTAGCGGATCCTACGAGCAGTACTTC. The full variable domain, its missing parts supplied by reference TRBV5-4 and TRBJ2-7, is ETGVTQSPTHLIKTRGQQVTLRCSSQSGHNTVSWYQQALGQGPQFIFQYYREEENGRGNFPPRFSGLQFPNYSSELNVNALELDDSALYLCASSLTSGSYEQYFGPGTRLTVT.

The chain has TRBV10-1 and TRBJ1-2, with 8 bases aligning to TRBD1. The CDR3 covers 13 residues. Germline CDR1 is WNHNN and CDR2 is SYGVQD (reference sequence). The J segment lost 3 bases and the V segment lost 4 bases, leaving 1 base of the junction unmatched. CDR3 bases: TGCGCCAGCAGTGCAGGGGGCGACTATGGCTACACCTTC. It encodes CASSAGGDYGYTF.

This clone was seen a handful of times. This chain connects TRBV27 to TRBJ2-1; TRBD2 matches at 10 bases. The CDR3 spans 14 residues. Germline V gives CDR1 MNHEY, CDR2 SMNVEV (reference sequence). Trimming cost V 4 bases and J 5 bases; bases outside gene matches: 2. CDR3 DNA sequence: TGTGCCAGCAGTTCGGGACTAGCGAACAATGAGCAGTTCTTC. This translates into CASSSGLANNEQFF.

The chain is built from TRBV5-6 and TRBJ1-4, with TRBD1 matching 10 bases. The CDR3 has 14 residues. Germline CDR1 reads SGHDT; CDR2 reads YYEEEE. Losses at the gene ends were 4 bases for V and 8 bases for J; bases not matched to a gene: 5. CDR3 protein: CASSRGQGREKLFF. The CDR3 DNA is TGTGCCAGCAGCCGGGGACAGGGGCGCGAAAAACTGTTTTTT.

The rearrangement joins TRBV5-1 to TRBJ2-6, with D possibly being TRBD1 (6 bases). This CDR3 contains 15 residues. CDR1 SGHRS and CDR2 YFSETQ come from the germline V gene. V lost 2 bases, J lost 1 base, and 7 bases lay in between. The CDR3 spells CASSLGGSGANVLTF. The CDR3 DNA is TGCGCCAGCAGCTTAGGGGGTTCTGGGGCCAACGTCCTGACTTTC.

The gene calls are TRBV5-1 and TRBJ2-1, with 10 positions matching TRBD2. Trimming removed 2 bases from V and 0 bases from J; junction bases left unmatched: 2. Germline V gene sequence: CDR1 SGHRS, CDR2 YFSETQ. The CDR3 is made up of 16 amino acids. The CDR3 reads CASSLLAGSSYNEQFF. CDR3 coding DNA: TGCGCCAGCAGCTTACTAGCGGGGAGCTCCTACAATGAGCAGTTCTTC.

The V gene is TRBV11-2, the J gene TRBJ1-1; D gene uncertain. The V end was cut by 5 bases, the J end by 1 base, with 14 bases between. This CDR3 comprises 15 residues. Germline CDR1 SGHAT, CDR2 FQNNGV. CDR3 DNA: TGTGCCAGCAGCCCGGTCGAGGGAGCGAACACTGAAGCTTTCTTT. Protein sequence: CASSPVEGANTEAFF.

The rearrangement uses TRBV20-1 and TRBJ1-1; the D is unclear. CDR3 length: 12 amino acids. V gave up 3 bases and J gave up 7 bases, with 12 bases separating them. The germline V gene has CDR1 DFQATT and CDR2 SNEGSKA (reference sequence). The chain's CDR3 is CSASEVRSEAFF. The CDR3 nucleotides read TGCAGTGCTAGTGAGGTCCGCAGTGAAGCTTTCTTT.

This chain connects TRBV18 to TRBJ1-2; 7 bases align to TRBD1. Per the germline V gene, CDR1 is KGHSH and CDR2 is LQKENI. The CDR3 is 14 amino acids. J lost 2 bases, V lost 6 bases, and 6 bases had no gene match. The CDR3 sequence: CASSPGGANYGYTF. The DNA of the CDR3 is TGTGCCAGCTCTCCAGGGGGGGCAAACTATGGCTACACCTTC.

The rearrangement links TRBV7-2 to TRBJ2-4, with 14 bases aligning to TRBD2. Trimming took 4 bases from V and 3 from J; bases not matched to a gene: 5. This CDR3 has 17 amino acids. Germline lookup yields CDR1 SGHTA and CDR2 FQGNSA. In nucleotides, the CDR3 is TGTGCCAGCAGCTCACCGGGACTAGCGGGAGTCAAAAACATTCAGTACTTC. Protein product: CASSSPGLAGVKNIQYF.

The J gene is TRBJ2-1, the V gene TRBV28, with 13 nucleotides matching TRBD2. V lost 5 bases, J lost 8 bases, and 18 bases stayed unmatched. CDR3 length: 19 amino acids. Germline V gives CDR1 MDHEN, CDR2 SYDVKM. CDR3 nucleotide sequence: TGTGCCAGCAGTCCCCCTCAAACCGGGACTAGCGGGACTCTAGATGAGCAGTTCTTC. This codes for CASSPPQTGTSGTLDEQFF.